These T cell receptor beta chains were read from a single sample in a study of identifying expanded T cells in peripheral blood. Some clones are missing from TCRdb's copy, which holds only in-frame ones; the method was immunoSEQ multiplex PCR. Found here are 65,000 to 95,000 clones, 84% of them singletons; the top ten hold around a fifth. Sequencing was done on a sample of blood. These receptor sequences come from a person aged 18 to 75 in good health. Each CDR3 is given with its conserved first and last residue. The D gene is left open where the match is weak. Expanded clones are given a class, and other clones once, few, many or no size at all.

TRBV20-1	TRBJ2-7	.	.	TGCAGTGCTGATCCCAGGTACTTC	CSADPRYF
TRBV11-3	TRBJ2-1	TRBD2	.	TGTGCCAGCAGCGTAGACCCTCGGGGGGAGGAACAGTTCTTC	CASSVDPRGEEQFF
TRBV28	TRBJ2-6	.	few	TGTGCCAGCAGTTTATGGTCAGACTCTGGGGCCAACGTCCTGACTTTC	CASSLWSDSGANVLTF
TRBV5-1	TRBJ2-5	.	.	TGCGCCAGCAGCTTGGGGGCGGGATTCCTACAAGAGACCCAGTACTTC	CASSLGAGFLQETQYF
TRBV9	TRBJ2-1	.	.	TGTGCCAGCAGCGTAGACGGGAGAACGTACAATGAGCAGTTCTTC	CASSVDGRTYNEQFF
TRBV4-2	TRBJ1-1	.	.	TGTGCCAGCAGCCAAGGGAGTACGGGGAACACTGAAGCTTTCTTT	CASSQGSTGNTEAFF
TRBV5-4	TRBJ2-7	TRBD1	.	TGTGCCAGCAGCTTGGAGGACAGGGTCGAGCAGTACTTC	CASSLEDRVEQYF
TRBV28	TRBJ2-1	TRBD1	once	TGTGCCAGCAGTTTTTTTACCCTCCGGGACAGATACAATGAGCAGTTCTTC	CASSFFTLRDRYNEQFF
TRBV18	TRBJ2-7	TRBD2	.	TGTGCCAGCTCACCAGGACTAGCGGGAGCCTCCTACGAGCAGTACTTC	CASSPGLAGASYEQYF
TRBV25-1	TRBJ2-7	.	.	TGTGCCAGCAGTGAATACGGTGGGGGAAGGCTCTACGAGCAGTACTTC	CASSEYGGGRLYEQYF
TRBV6-5	TRBJ1-5	.	.	TGTGCCAGCGGTAGACCGGGGGGCGGTCAGCCCCAGCATTTT	CASGRPGGGQPQHF
TRBV15	TRBJ2-3	.	.	TGTGCCACCAGCAGAGTGGGGCCTAGCACAGATACGCAGTATTTT	CATSRVGPSTDTQYF
TRBV6-5	TRBJ1-1	.	.	TGTGCCAGCAGTTACGTGGGAAGCACTGAAGCTTTCTTT	CASSYVGSTEAFF
TRBV7-3	TRBJ2-3	.	.	TGTGCCAGCAGCTTTAGCGACGGGGTGGATACGCAGTATTTT	CASSFSDGVDTQYF
TRBV18	TRBJ2-1	TRBD2	.	TGTGCCAGCTCACCTAAAGGGACTAGCGTGGACAATGAGCAGTTCTTC	CASSPKGTSVDNEQFF
TRBV13	TRBJ2-7	.	.	TGTGCCAGCAGCTTCGGACGGAACTCCTACGAGCAGTACTTC	CASSFGRNSYEQYF
TRBV28	TRBJ2-3	.	once	TGTGCCAGCAGTCCCGGGACAGATACGCAGTATTTT	CASSPGTDTQYF
TRBV6-4	TRBJ1-1	.	.	TGTGCCAGCAGTGACCGCCCAGGCGGCACTGAAGCTTTCTTT	CASSDRPGGTEAFF
TRBV11-1	TRBJ2-7	.	.	TGTGCCAGCAGCATCCAGGGCTACGAGCAGTACTTC	CASSIQGYEQYF
TRBV4-2	TRBJ1-1	.	.	TGTGCCAGCAGCCAACCAGGGGTAAACACTGAAGCTTTCTTT	CASSQPGVNTEAFF
TRBV7-2	TRBJ2-2	TRBD1	.	TGTGCCAGCAGCTTAAGGACAGGGCTCAACACCGGGGAGCTGTTTTTT	CASSLRTGLNTGELFF
TRBV19	TRBJ2-3	.	.	TGTGCCAGCTCTAGTTCAGATACGCAGTATTTT	CASSSSDTQYF
TRBV7-9	TRBJ2-5	TRBD1	.	TGTGCCAGCAGCTTATTATCCGTAGGGGGCAGGGAGACCCAGTACTTC	CASSLLSVGGRETQYF
TRBV27	TRBJ2-7	.	.	TGTGCCAGCAGTTCGCCGTCCCTCACAAACGAGCAGTACTTC	CASSSPSLTNEQYF
TRBV7-2	TRBJ2-3	TRBD2	.	TGTGCCAGCAGCTTATCGCGGGGGAGTACAGATACGCAGTATTTT	CASSLSRGSTDTQYF
TRBV7-2	TRBJ2-2	.	.	TGTGCCAGCAGCTTAGTTGGGGGCTGGAACACCGGGGAGCTGTTTTTT	CASSLVGGWNTGELFF
TRBV15	TRBJ2-3	.	.	TGTGCCACCAGCAGATCCGCCCAAGACACAGATACGCAGTATTTT	CATSRSAQDTDTQYF
TRBV4-2	TRBJ1-2	.	.	TGTGCCAGCAGCCAAGGACAGGCAGCCAACTATGGCTACACCTTC	CASSQGQAANYGYTF
TRBV9	TRBJ2-7	TRBD2	.	TGTGCCAGCAGCCCTCGGACTAGCGGGAGGCTCTACGAGCAGTACTTC	CASSPRTSGRLYEQYF
TRBV19	TRBJ2-7	.	.	TGTGCCAGTAGTATAGCTGGTCCAAGGGGCGACGAGCAGTACTTC	CASSIAGPRGDEQYF
TRBV27	TRBJ2-3	.	.	TGTGCCAGCAGTTTAAACAATTTTGCGCCGCGAGCTAGCACAGATACGCAGTATTTT	CASSLNNFAPRASTDTQYF
TRBV6-1	TRBJ2-7	TRBD1	.	TGTGCCAGCAATAGAGGGACAGAATACGAGCAGTACTTC	CASNRGTEYEQYF
TRBV7-2	TRBJ2-1	.	.	TGTGCCAGCAGCCCAGGGTGGACTCCCAACAATGAGCAGTTCTTC	CASSPGWTPNNEQFF
TRBV25-1	TRBJ2-6	TRBD1	.	TGTGCCAGCAGTGTCCCAGGGGGCACTGGGGCCAACGTCCTGACTTTC	CASSVPGGTGANVLTF
TRBV5-4	TRBJ2-1	.	.	TGTGCCAGCACCGCCCCAGGGGCCCCTGGGCAGTTCTTC	CASTAPGAPGQFF
TRBV7-8	TRBJ1-1	.	.	TGTGCCAGCAGCTTAGAAAGCACAGGGACGACTGAAGCTTTCTTT	CASSLESTGTTEAFF
TRBV2	TRBJ2-6	TRBD1	.	TGTGCCAGCAGTGTTGACAGGGCTGGGGCCAACGTCCTGACTTTC	CASSVDRAGANVLTF
TRBV28	TRBJ2-3	TRBD1	.	TGTGCCAGCAGTACAGGGGGAACAGGTGGCGTGGCAGATACGCAGTATTTT	CASSTGGTGGVADTQYF
TRBV9	TRBJ2-3	TRBD1	.	TGTGCCAGCAGCTCCCGGGACAGGGGCACAGATACGCAGTATTTT	CASSSRDRGTDTQYF
TRBV19	TRBJ2-7	.	.	TGTGCCAGTAGTATTTGGGGCTACGAGCAGTACTTC	CASSIWGYEQYF
TRBV11-2	TRBJ1-1	.	.	TGTGCCAGCAGCTTAGGTGCAGGCATGAACACTGAAGCTTTCTTT	CASSLGAGMNTEAFF